The clone carrying this T cell receptor beta chain was observed a few times. The data were taken from a study of blood T cell repertoires in COVID-19. Study in general: Sources were T cells, B-cell-depleted T cells, or PBMCs; the material itself was cDNA or gDNA.

Per the authors' pipeline: Reference gene primers were amplified, and this amplification served to estimate nucleated cell counts. Using immunoSEQ multiplex PCR, the repertoire was profiled, and TCRdb retains in-frame clones only, with some absent. V and J calls and clone size are those listed in that table; D and trimming were worked out from the DNA. Seen here are 300,000 to 350,000 clones, roughly 88% observed once, and the top ten hold 2.9%. In Seattle, patients joined the study during active infection and were tracked longitudinally. V was clipped by 10 bases and J by 7 bases; unmatched bases: 13. Germline V lookup: CDR1 MDHEN, CDR2 SYDVKM. This CDR3 has 15 residues.

The sample taken for sequencing was peripheral blood. This chain uses TRBV28 with TRBJ1-6; TRBD1 matches 7 bases. The receptor was derived from a young woman with COVID-19, enrolled during active disease. CDR3 nucleotide sequence: TGTGCCACCGACGTTCCGGGACAGAGGAATTCACCCCTCCACTTT. Its protein product is CATDVPGQRNSPLHF.